These 26 T cell receptor beta chains originate from one sample sequenced in a study of human T cells and chemical hapten exposure. TCRdb reanalysed the RACE reads using MiXCR and keeps one entry per CDR3 protein. The sample lists about 69,000 distinct CDR3 sequences, more than 30% occurring once. As to time point: patch test 1, 2 weeks after DPC sensitization. Specified treatment: therapeutic diphenylcyclopropenone sensitization with weekly scalp DPC. The sequencing here drew on whole blood, taken in connection with sensitization to the hapten diphenylcyclopropenone (DPC). The receptors were sampled from a man in his forties with alopecia areata. Some clones in this sample may be carry-over from other donors' samples.

The chain joins TRBV19 to TRBJ1-1; D not certain. This CDR3 has 13 amino acids. CDR1 and CDR2 from the germline V gene are LNHDA and SQIVND (reference sequence). The V end lost 1 base, the J end lost 8 bases, and 11 bases lay between the germline ends. CDR3 amino acids: CASSIAPGVEAFF. The DNA for the CDR3 is TGTGCCAGTAGTATAGCTCCCGGGGTGGAAGCTTTCTTT.

V and J are TRBV7-9 and TRBJ2-7; TRBD2 matches at 13 bases. The CDR3 sequence is 14 residues long. The ends lost 5 bases at V and 5 bases at J; junction bases unmatched: 3. Germline CDR1 reads SEHNR; CDR2 reads FQNEAQ (reference sequence). CDR3 residues: CASSTSGRANEQYF. The CDR3, as DNA: TGTGCCAGCAGCACTAGCGGGAGGGCTAACGAGCAGTACTTC. The full variable domain, with the rest looked up from reference TRBV7-9 and TRBJ2-7, is DTGVSQNPRHKITKRGQNVTFRCDPISEHNRLYWYRQTLGQGPEFLTYFQNEAQLEKSRLLSDRFSAERPKGSFSTLEIQRTEQGDSAMYLCASSTSGRANEQYFGPGTRLTVT.

The rearrangement joins TRBV2 to TRBJ2-3, with 7 positions matching TRBD1. The ends lost 6 bases at V and 3 bases at J; junction bases unmatched: 6. The CDR3 is 14 amino acids. Per the germline V gene, CDR1 is SNHLY and CDR2 is FYNNEI. The CDR3 region is CASRPGTETDTQYF. In nucleotides, the CDR3 is TGTGCCAGCAGGCCCGGGACAGAGACAGATACGCAGTATTTT.

Only one count was recorded for this clonotype. The V and J genes are TRBV7-2 and TRBJ2-1; the match to TRBD2 covers 10 bases. Germline CDR1 is SGHTA and CDR2 is FQGNSA. With V trimmed by 3 bases and J by 6 bases, 5 bases remained unmatched. CDR3 size: 15 residues. The CDR3 nucleotides are TGTGCCAGCAGCTTCACCGGGACTAGCGCCAATGAGCAGTTCTTC. Amino acid sequence: CASSFTGTSANEQFF.

The chain uses TRBV12-3 or TRBV12-4 and TRBJ2-7; D ambiguous. Deletions cut 1 base from V and 5 bases from J, with 6 bases between. The CDR3 runs 12 residues. The CDR3: CASSLVPDEQYF. As DNA, the CDR3 is TGTGCCAGCAGTTTAGTGCCAGACGAGCAGTACTTC.

The rearrangement joins TRBV6-5 to TRBJ2-1; D possibly corresponds to TRBD2 (6 bases). Between the trimmed V and J ends, which lost 6 bases and 5 bases, there was a span of 23 bases. Germline assignment: CDR1 MNHEY and CDR2 SVGAGI. CDR3 length equals 17 residues. The CDR3 sequence: CASSKTGTSATHNEQFF. CDR3 coding DNA: TGTGCCAGCAGCAAAACCGGGACTTCCGCTACCCACAATGAGCAGTTCTTC.

The V call is TRBV12-3 or TRBV12-4, the J call TRBJ2-5, with 9 nucleotides matching TRBD1. The V and J ends lost 6 bases and 1 base, in that order; junction bases with no gene match: 6. This CDR3 has 15 residues. This chain's CDR3 is CASSQGQGPQETQYF. CDR3 nucleotide sequence: TGTGCCAGCAGCCAGGGACAGGGACCCCAAGAGACCCAGTACTTC.

The chain recombines TRBV6-1 with TRBJ2-7; a weak D match, TRBD1 (6 bases). This CDR3 is 15 amino acids long. Germline V gene data show CDR1 as MNHNS and CDR2 as SASEGT. V shed 3 bases and J shed 4 bases, with 16 bases lying between them. CDR3: CASSDPGTPPYEQYF. In DNA, the CDR3 is TGTGCCAGCAGTGACCCCGGGACACCTCCTTACGAGCAGTACTTC.

J is TRBJ2-7 and V is TRBV28; D is perhaps TRBD2 (6 bases). The germline V gene encodes CDR1 MDHEN and CDR2 SYDVKM. The CDR3 extends over 16 amino acids. The V gene lost 5 bases and the J gene lost 0 bases, with 17 bases spanning the gap. The CDR3 loop is CASSAAGTAFSYEQYF. In DNA, the CDR3 is TGTGCCAGCAGTGCGGCGGGGACCGCGTTCTCCTACGAGCAGTACTTC. The complete variable domain, with remaining parts taken from reference TRBV28 and TRBJ2-7, reads DVKVTQSSRYLVKRTGEKVFLECVQDMDHENMFWYRQDPGLGLRLIYFSYDVKMKEKGDIPEGYSVSREKKERFSLILESASTNQTSMYLCASSAAGTAFSYEQYFGPGTRLTVT.

This clonotype was counted only a few times. This chain joins TRBV6-1 and TRBJ1-5; D unresolved. The germline V gene has CDR1 MNHNS and CDR2 SASEGT. The CDR3 length is 16 residues. The V and J ends lost 0 bases and 7 bases respectively, with 16 bases between them. As DNA, the CDR3 is TGTGCCAGCAGTGAAGCCCCAACGGGTTTACGACAGCCCCAGCATTTT. It codes for CASSEAPTGLRQPQHF.

The CDR3 DNA reads as TGCAGTGCTAGAGATGGGGTGTTGGGTCAGCCCCAGCATTTT. Encoded protein: CSARDGVLGQPQHF. This chain joins TRBV20-1 and TRBJ1-5; D is unresolved. The CDR3 runs 14 residues. V was shortened by 0 bases and J by 6 bases, with 12 bases between the two germline ends. Per germline, CDR1 DFQATT and CDR2 SNEGSKA (reference sequence).

Here the CDR3 reads CASSIRSSGSNEFF. As DNA, the CDR3 is TGTGCCAGCAGCATAAGGTCTAGCGGGAGTAATGAGTTCTTC. The chain carries TRBV11-1 and TRBJ2-1; the match to TRBD2 covers 10 bases. In germline, CDR1 is SGHAT, CDR2 FQDESV (reference sequence). The CDR3 covers 14 residues. V shed 5 bases, J shed 14 bases, and the junction held 12 bases outside the gene matches.

This clonotype was recorded many times. The chain recombines TRBV3-1 with TRBJ2-3, with TRBD2 matching over 9 bases. This CDR3 comprises 16 residues. V shed 0 bases and J 5 bases; nucleotides not matched to a gene: 6. The germline V gene has CDR1 LGHDT and CDR2 YNNKEL (reference sequence). CDR3 region: CASSQDRLAGVDTQYF. The CDR3 bases are TGTGCCAGCAGCCAAGATCGATTAGCGGGAGTAGATACGCAGTATTTT.

The V call is TRBV5-1, the J call TRBJ2-1; D perhaps matches TRBD2 (5 bases). Germline V CDR1 and CDR2: SGHRS, YFSETQ. The length of the CDR3 is 14 residues. The germline V and J ends were trimmed by 2 bases and 4 bases, with 10 bases remaining between them. CDR3 in amino acids: CASSLEGRYNEQFF. In DNA form, the CDR3 reads TGCGCCAGCAGCTTAGAGGGCAGATACAATGAGCAGTTCTTC. The entire variable domain, with the rest obtained from reference TRBV5-1 and TRBJ2-1, is as follows: KAGVTQTPRYLIKTRGQQVTLSCSPISGHRSVSWYQQTPGQGLQFLFEYFSETQRNKGNFPGRFSGRQFSNSRSEMNVSTLELGDSALYLCASSLEGRYNEQFFGPGTRLTVL.

The chain combines TRBV5-1 with TRBJ2-3, with 15 bases aligning to TRBD2. V lost 4 bases to trimming and J lost 0 bases; unmatched junction nucleotides: 6. There are 18 residues in the CDR3. Germline assignment: CDR1 SGHRS and CDR2 YFSETQ. As DNA, the CDR3 is TGCGCCAGCAGCCGAGGCGGACTAGCGGGAGGGAGCACAGATACGCAGTATTTT. Amino acids: CASSRGGLAGGSTDTQYF.

This clonotype was picked up many times. The rearrangement links TRBV4-1 to TRBJ2-7, with D possibly matching TRBD1 (5 bases). The CDR3 is 12 residues long. Trimming cost V 6 bases and J 2 bases, with 8 bases left between them. CDR1 is MGHRA, CDR2 YSYEKL, per germline. The DNA for the CDR3 is TGCGCCAGCAGTGGGGCGGCCTACGAGCAGTACTTC. The encoded protein is CASSGAAYEQYF.

The gene calls are TRBV27 and TRBJ2-7; D could derive from TRBD1 or TRBD2 (5 bases each). Trimming shortened V by 7 bases and J by 4 bases, and 17 bases separated the two germline ends. Germline-derived CDR1 and CDR2 are MNHEY and SMNVEV (reference sequence). The CDR3 is made up of 14 amino acids. The CDR3 loop reads CASKISQGEYEQYF. CDR3 nucleotides: TGTGCCAGCAAGATTAGCCAGGGAGAGTACGAGCAGTACTTC.

This clonotype was detected only a few times. DNA for the CDR3: TGCAGCGTCCTCCCGCACAGGGGGCGATTTGATGAGCAGTTCTTC. Protein product: CSVLPHRGRFDEQFF. The chain uses TRBV29-1 and TRBJ2-1; 9 bases are a match to TRBD1. J lost 8 bases, V lost 6 bases, and 14 bases had no gene match. The CDR3 loop spans 15 amino acids. Germline V gene lookup returns CDR1 SQVTM and CDR2 ANQGSEA.

The CDR3 loop is CSASPGTGANEQFF. The CDR3 DNA reads as TGCAGTGCTAGCCCCGGGACAGGGGCTAATGAGCAGTTCTTC. The chain is built from TRBV20-1 and TRBJ2-1, with 10 bases fitting TRBD1. Losses at the gene ends were 3 bases for V and 7 bases for J; bases not matched to a gene: 6. This CDR3 is built from 14 residues. Germline loops: CDR1 DFQATT, CDR2 SNEGSKA (reference sequence).

This rearrangement joins TRBV6-1 to TRBJ2-1; no firm D call. The CDR3 has 12 amino acids. V was clipped by 7 bases and J by 0 bases, with 4 bases between them. Germline CDR1 and CDR2: MNHNS and SASEGT. CDR3: CASTSSYNEQFF. The CDR3 region has the DNA TGTGCCAGCACCAGCTCCTACAATGAGCAGTTCTTC.

This sequence joins TRBV12-3 or TRBV12-4 and TRBJ1-2, with 9 bases identical to TRBD1. Losses at the gene ends were 6 bases for V and 6 bases for J; bases not matched to a gene: 11. This CDR3 is 15 amino acids long. The CDR3 nucleotides are TGTGCCAGCAGCCAACTTACAGGGGGCAAAGATGGCTACACCTTC. Protein: CASSQLTGGKDGYTF.

This clonotype has a handful of counts. The gene calls are TRBV28 and TRBJ2-7; 7 bases align to TRBD2. Per germline, CDR1 MDHEN and CDR2 SYDVKM. This CDR3 has 16 amino acids. V gave up 4 bases and J gave up 3 bases; unmatched junction bases: 12. The CDR3 spells CASSSPTSEILYEQYF. In nucleotides, the CDR3 is TGTGCCAGCAGTTCTCCCACTAGCGAGATCCTCTACGAGCAGTACTTC.

The rearrangement uses TRBV5-8 and TRBJ1-1; the D is unclear. Germline V CDR1 and CDR2: SGHTS, YDEGEE. The V end was cut by 2 bases, the J end by 6 bases, with 8 bases between. This CDR3 comprises 12 residues. In DNA, the CDR3 is TGTGCCAGCAGCTTCCCCCCCGCTGAAGCTTTCTTT. It yields the protein CASSFPPAEAFF.

This clonotype was picked up a small number of times. The gene calls are TRBV20-1 and TRBJ2-4; 11 nucleotides match TRBD1. This CDR3 is built from 14 residues. Looked up from germline, CDR1 is DFQATT and CDR2 is SNEGSKA (reference sequence). Trimming at V came to 4 bases and at J to 7 bases, leaving 6 bases not matched to a gene. The CDR3 loop reads CSATGTGGGNIQYF. CDR3 coding DNA: TGCAGTGCTACCGGGACAGGGGGTGGTAACATTCAGTACTTC.

The chain couples TRBV14 to TRBJ1-4; D unclear. The CDR3 runs to 15 residues. Germline V lookup: CDR1 SGHDN, CDR2 FVKESK. V lost 5 bases and J 6 bases, leaving 16 bases between the germline ends. The CDR3 is CASSLVRTSDEKLFF. CDR3 bases: TGTGCCAGCAGCTTAGTTCGAACCTCCGATGAAAAACTGTTTTTT.

The DNA for the CDR3 is TGTGCCAGCAGCTACGCCTCTCGCAATCAGCCCCAGCATTTT. Encoded protein: CASSYASRNQPQHF. V is TRBV7-2 and J is TRBJ1-5; D gene uncertain. CDR1 and CDR2 from the germline V gene are SGHTA and FQGNSA. The V end lost 4 bases, the J end lost 2 bases, and 9 bases lay between the germline ends. The CDR3 spans 14 residues.